The clone carrying this TCR beta chain showed up just once. The antigen remains unidentified. The V and J ends lost 5 bases and 0 bases, in that order; junction bases with no gene match: 7. The CDR3 has 15 residues. Germline V gene data show CDR1 as MNHEY and CDR2 as SMNVEV (reference sequence). The source of the sample is a study of cytomegalovirus exposure and HLA in healthy donors. 60 Vbeta and 13 Jbeta primers were used in PCR. Clones were read by immunoSEQ multiplex PCR, and TCRdb kept only the in-frame ones, dropping some. The sample holds around 190,000 clones; about four fifths are singletons and the top ten take more than 0.45%. Study outcomes and limitations: Clonal expansion was found to be greater in HLA-associated TCR beta chains than in equally common others in a later analysis. The authors reported that TCR beta sequences could predict HLA-A and HLA-B alleles. These predictions were accurate for most subjects in the first cohort.

V usage is TRBV27 and J usage is TRBJ2-7; 7 nucleotides agree with TRBD2. This receptor was obtained from a woman aged 50 to 65 in good health and CMV-seronegative. The sequencing sample was made of PBMCs. The CDR3 is CASSTDRDYSYEQYF. In DNA form, the CDR3 reads TGTGCCAGCAGTACCGACCGGGACTACTCCTACGAGCAGTACTTC.